The next 17 T cell receptor beta chains were all read from a single sample in a study of shared clonotypes between healthy human individuals (dated by TCRdb to the early 2020s). Receptors were amplified or captured by the immunoSEQ multiplex PCR assay. Imported from immuneACCESS, the table was reduced by TCRdb to in-frame sequences with V and J called. These copies leave out some clones; in studies compared against another copy, an unresolved V gene accounts for under half, and the cause of the remainder is not known. A total of about 2.3 million clones appear in this sample, approximately 93% of them only once. About 0.37% of the sample goes to the ten largest clones. Input material: naive CD4+ T cells from PBMCs. The cell subset or site label of this sample denotes: CD45RA+ positively selected. These receptor sequences come from a young man in good health. Some clones in this sample may be carry-over from other donors' samples.

Notes on this clone: The identical CDR3 is also encoded by other nucleotide sequences in the sample. The gene calls are TRBV18 and TRBJ1-4; TRBD1 might be the D (5 bases). There are 14 residues in the CDR3. V was clipped by 6 bases and J by 2 bases, with 10 bases between them. Germline CDR1 and CDR2: KGHSH and LQKENI. CDR3 residues: CASSTTDTNEKLFF. In DNA, the CDR3 is TGTGCCAGCTCGACGACAGATACTAATGAAAAACTGTTTTTT.

This clone appeared a single time. This chain connects TRBV7-7 to TRBJ2-7; 7 bases line up with TRBD1. Unmatched junction bases numbered 7, after V lost 8 bases and J lost 3 bases. Germline V CDR1 and CDR2: SSHAT, FNYEAQ (reference sequence). CDR3 length: 13 amino acids. The CDR3 coding sequence is TGTGCCAGCTCTGTGGGACAGAACTACGAGCAGTACTTC. Protein: CASSVGQNYEQYF.

The rearrangement uses TRBV25-1 and TRBJ1-3, with D hard to call. This CDR3 is 18 amino acids long. CDR1 is MGHDK and CDR2 is SYGVNS in the germline V gene. V shed 1 base and J shed 0 bases, with 16 bases lying between them. The CDR3 loop is CASSELRALPSSGNTIYF. CDR3 bases: TGTGCCAGCAGTGAATTGAGGGCCCTTCCTAGCTCTGGAAACACCATATATTTT.

This rearrangement joins TRBV10-1 to TRBJ1-1, with D unresolved. Deletions cut 7 bases from V and 2 bases from J, with 11 bases between. The CDR3 loop spans 13 amino acids. Germline CDR1 reads WNHNN; CDR2 reads SYGVQD (reference sequence). CDR3 in amino acids: CASIRGRNTEAFF. Written as DNA, the CDR3 is TGCGCCAGCATCAGAGGGCGAAACACTGAAGCTTTCTTT.

This clone has just one count. The CDR3 DNA reads as TGTGCCAGCAGCCCCGCGGGGGGATCCTACAATGAGCAGTTCTTC. It translates to CASSPAGGSYNEQFF. This sequence joins TRBV9 and TRBJ2-1, with TRBD2 identical over 8 bases. Germline V gives CDR1 SGDLS, CDR2 YYNGEE. The junction had 4 bases not matched to a gene; V was cut back by 4 bases and J by 1 base. The CDR3 runs to 15 residues.

Comments on this clone: Other DNA variants within this sample encode the same CDR3. The chain is built from TRBV30 and TRBJ1-1; no definite D call. Germline CDR1 GTSNPN, CDR2 SVGIG (reference sequence). The CDR3 contains 13 residues. Trimming shortened V by 0 bases and J by 1 base, and 6 bases separated the two germline ends. CDR3 sequence (DNA): TGTGCCTGGAGTGTTGGCCCGAACACTGAAGCTTTCTTT. As protein: CAWSVGPNTEAFF. Full variable domain (outside the CDR3, taken from reference TRBV30 and TRBJ1-1): SQTIHQWPATLVQPVGSPLSLECTVEGTSNPNLYWYRQAAGRGLQLLFYSVGIGQISSEVPQNLSASRPQDRQFILSSKKLLLSDSGFYLCAWSVGPNTEAFFGQGTRLTVV.

V and J are TRBV18 and TRBJ2-4, with D perhaps TRBD1 or TRBD2 (7 bases each). Trimming left V 6 bases short and J 4 bases short, with 16 bases between. Germline CDR1 reads KGHSH; CDR2 reads LQKENI. The CDR3 has 15 amino acids. CDR3 bases: TGTGCCAGCTCGCCTGCGGGGGACAGAAAAAACATTCAGTACTTC. The encoded protein is CASSPAGDRKNIQYF.

This rearrangement joins TRBV4-3 to TRBJ2-1; maybe TRBD2 (5 bases). Germline assignment: CDR1 LGHNA and CDR2 YSLEER. Trimming left V 2 bases short and J 4 bases short, with 12 bases between. This CDR3 contains 15 residues. CDR3 sequence reads: CASSQQRQWYNEQFF. The CDR3 nucleotides are TGCGCCAGCAGCCAACAGCGGCAGTGGTACAATGAGCAGTTCTTC.

V gene TRBV19 combines with J gene TRBJ2-7; perhaps TRBD2 as D (6 bases). From germline, CDR1 is LNHDA and CDR2 SQIVND (reference sequence). This CDR3 has 17 amino acids. V lost 4 bases, J lost 0 bases, and 19 bases lay in between. CDR3 in DNA: TGTGCCAGTAGTAACCCCTTTGACGGGAGCGACTCCTACGAGCAGTACTTC. Protein sequence: CASSNPFDGSDSYEQYF.

V and J are TRBV6-5 and TRBJ2-1; D may be TRBD1 (6 bases). The V gene lost 5 bases and the J gene lost 10 bases, with 15 bases spanning the gap. Germline V gene data show CDR1 as MNHEY and CDR2 as SVGAGI. The CDR3 has 13 amino acids. The CDR3 spells CASSTQGRQEQFF. The CDR3 region has the DNA TGTGCCAGCAGTACACAGGGCAGGCAGGAGCAGTTCTTC.

V usage is TRBV6-5 and J usage is TRBJ1-2; a weak D match, TRBD1 (6 bases). V was clipped by 6 bases and J by 7 bases, with 12 bases between them. The CDR3 runs 12 residues. Per the germline V gene, CDR1 is MNHEY and CDR2 is SVGAGI. DNA of the CDR3: TGTGCCAGCAGCAGCAGGGGCGGTGGCTACACCTTC. Translated, it gives CASSSRGGGYTF.

V usage is TRBV5-4 and J usage is TRBJ2-7, with a tentative D call TRBD2 (6 bases). The V and J ends lost 3 bases and 2 bases respectively, with 12 bases between them. The CDR3 contains 14 residues. CDR1 and CDR2 from the germline V gene are SGHNT and YYREEE (reference sequence). The CDR3 loop reads CASSSGTPAYEQYF. The CDR3 DNA reads as TGTGCCAGCAGCTCTGGGACTCCAGCCTACGAGCAGTACTTC.

This clone came up once. The gene calls are TRBV11-2 and TRBJ2-5; D gene uncertain. Germline V CDR1 and CDR2: SGHAT, FQNNGV. V was shortened by 5 bases and J by 5 bases, with 9 bases between the two germline ends. The CDR3 is 12 residues long. The CDR3 region is CASSVSPETQYF. The CDR3 DNA follows: TGTGCCAGCAGCGTGAGCCCCGAGACCCAGTACTTC. Complete variable domain (other parts from reference TRBV11-2 and TRBJ2-5): EAGVAQSPRYKIIEKRQSVAFWCNPISGHATLYWYQQILGQGPKLLIQFQNNGVVDDSQLPKDRFSAERLKGVDSTLKIQPAKLEDSAVYLCASSVSPETQYFGPGTRLLVL.

J is TRBJ2-2 and V is TRBV4-3; TRBD2 matches 12 bases. The J segment lost 2 bases and the V segment lost 0 bases, leaving 7 bases of the junction unmatched. CDR3 size: 19 residues. Germline V gene lookup returns CDR1 LGHNA and CDR2 YSLEER. DNA of the CDR3: TGCGCCAGCAGCCAAGAATATCTAGCGGGAGGGCCTAACACCGGGGAGCTGTTTTTT. Translating gives CASSQEYLAGGPNTGELFF.

This rearrangement joins TRBV5-4 to TRBJ2-2; TRBD2 aligns across 13 bases. CDR3 size: 16 residues. CDR1 and CDR2 (germline): SGHNT, YYREEE (reference sequence). Germline trimming cut 4 bases from V and 5 bases from J; bases unmatched to any gene: 5. CDR3 DNA sequence: TGTGCCAGCAGCGCCGGGACTAGCGGGATGACCGGGGAGCTGTTTTTT. As protein: CASSAGTSGMTGELFF.

Turning to this clone: Additional DNA sequences in this sample encode the identical CDR3. This rearrangement joins TRBV7-9 to TRBJ1-3; D not resolved. With 2 bases removed from V and 0 bases from J, the gap between germline ends came to 2 bases. The CDR3 consists of 13 residues. Germline CDR1 reads SEHNR; CDR2 reads FQNEAQ (reference sequence). CDR3 residues: CASSLSSGNTIYF. DNA for the CDR3: TGTGCCAGCAGCTTATCCTCTGGAAACACCATATATTTT.

On this clone: Relative to the germline gene, one junction end is altered; a read error may explain this. The chain carries TRBV2 and TRBJ2-6; no firm D call. The CDR3 contains 14 residues. The germline V gene has CDR1 SNHLY and CDR2 FYNNEI. CDR3 in amino acids: CASREASGANVLTF. CDR3 nucleotide sequence: TGTGCCAGCAGGGAAGCCTCTGGGGCCAACGTCCTGACTTTC.